This passage covers 13 T cell receptor beta chains from one sample sequenced in a study of Graves' ophthalmopathy and Graves' hyperthyroidism. The sequenced template was RNA, covering the TCR beta CDR3 region. First-round RT-PCR relied on HTBI primers, and a second-round multiplex PCR came next. One entry per CDR3 protein, called by TCRdb with MiXCR from the multiplex PCR reads. The data contain roughly 700,000 distinct CDR3 sequences, 40% of them singletons. Sample: peripheral blood. Receptor source: an adult man with Graves' ophthalmopathy.

This clonotype appeared a few times. The V call is TRBV7-3, the J call TRBJ2-6, with 7 bases that match TRBD2. The germline V gene encodes CDR1 SGHTA and CDR2 FQGTGA. The CDR3 length is 18 residues. Trimming removed 5 bases from V and 4 bases from J; junction bases left unmatched: 14. The CDR3 DNA reads as TGTGCCAGCAGCCCCAACACCGGGGGGATTACGGGGGCCAACGTCCTGACTTTC. This gives the protein CASSPNTGGITGANVLTF.

This clonotype has a handful of counts. The V gene is TRBV10-3, the J gene TRBJ2-3; a possible D gene is TRBD1 (6 bases). Germline lookup yields CDR1 ENHRY and CDR2 SYGVKD. The CDR3 covers 16 residues. V was cut by 3 bases and J by 0 bases, with 13 bases left in between. The DNA for the CDR3 is TGTGCCATCAGTGATCGACAGGAGTCTAGCACAGATACGCAGTATTTT. This gives the protein CAISDRQESSTDTQYF.

This clonotype was detected many times. The chain uses TRBV10-3 and TRBJ2-7; D perhaps matches TRBD1 (6 bases). The CDR3 is 12 amino acids. The germline V gene has CDR1 ENHRY and CDR2 SYGVKD. Trimming cost V 8 bases and J 3 bases, with 11 bases left between them. For the CDR3, the DNA is TGTGCCATCGCGGACAGCGACTACGAGCAGTACTTC. Protein sequence: CAIADSDYEQYF.

A word on this clonotype: This may come from a read error, since a much larger clone is one base off. No conserved phenylalanine or tryptophan ends this CDR3, so it is likely a read error. The rearrangement uses TRBV7-2 and TRBJ1-1, with TRBD1 as a possible D gene (6 bases). Trimming pared 4 bases from V and 10 bases from J, leaving 16 bases between. Germline V gene sequence: CDR1 SGHTA, CDR2 FQGNSA. The CDR3 loop spans 13 amino acids. The CDR3 here is CASSSKYRVGAFL. For the CDR3, the DNA is TGTGCCAGCAGCTCAAAATACAGGGTTGGAGCTTTCCTT.

This clonotype was counted between two and nine times. The V and J genes are TRBV20-1 and TRBJ2-7, with 9 bases that match TRBD1. Germline CDR1 reads DFQATT; CDR2 reads SNEGSKA (reference sequence). V lost 5 bases, J lost 3 bases, and 8 bases stayed unmatched. This CDR3 region has 14 residues. CDR3 amino acids: CSAGKGQGFYEQYF. The CDR3 DNA sequence: TGCAGTGCTGGTAAGGGACAGGGATTCTACGAGCAGTACTTC.

This clonotype was recorded at least ten times. The rearrangement uses TRBV29-1 and TRBJ1-2; TRBD1 matches 10 bases. The CDR3 runs to 14 residues. V was pared by 6 bases and J by 2 bases, with 6 bases of the junction left unmatched. Germline V gene data show CDR1 as SQVTM and CDR2 as ANQGSEA. DNA of the CDR3: TGCAGCGTACGTGTGACAGGGGGCAACTATGGCTACACCTTC. It encodes CSVRVTGGNYGYTF.

To note about this clonotype: This sequence may be a read error, since a much larger clone differs from it by one base. The chain recombines TRBV10-2 with TRBJ2-5, with a tentative D call TRBD1 (5 bases). Germline V lookup: CDR1 WSHSY, CDR2 SAAADI. The CDR3 has 14 residues. CDR3: CVSSPQGFGETQYF. The DNA for the CDR3 is TGCGTCAGCAGCCCCCAGGGTTTTGGAGAGACCCAGTACTTC.

The V gene is TRBV15, the J gene TRBJ2-3; 7 bases match TRBD2. The CDR3 contains 16 residues. V trimming: 1 base; J trimming: 4 bases; junction bases outside the gene matches: 8. CDR1 and CDR2 from the germline V gene are LNHNV and YYDKDF (reference sequence). The CDR3 here is CATSRGGSRFADTQYF. The CDR3 DNA reads TGTGCCACCAGCAGAGGCGGGAGTAGGTTTGCAGATACGCAGTATTTT.

Details on this clonotype: One junction end does not reproduce the germline sequence, and a read error may be involved. V usage is TRBV20-1 and J usage is TRBJ2-5; perhaps TRBD2 as D (6 bases). The CDR3 length is 14 residues. Per the germline V gene, CDR1 is DFQATT and CDR2 is SNEGSKA (reference sequence). CDR3 sequence reads: CSARDPGLQGTQYF. The CDR3 DNA reads as TGCAGTGCTAGAGATCCAGGACTACAAGGGACCCAGTACTTC.

As regards this clonotype: Since a much larger clone is just one base distant, this may be a read error. The chain uses TRBV9 and TRBJ1-2; D is perhaps TRBD1 (5 bases). The germline gives CDR1 SGDLS, CDR2 YYNGEE. V lost 5 bases and J lost 6, with 11 bases in between. The CDR3 has 12 amino acids. In nucleotides, the CDR3 is TGTGCCAGCAGTGGGCGAGGGGATGGCTACACCTTC. Translated: CASSGRGDGYTF.

The chain carries TRBV29-1 and TRBJ2-3, with D unclear. With 3 bases removed from V and 3 bases from J, the gap between germline ends came to 7 bases. This CDR3 is 12 amino acids long. Looked up from germline, CDR1 is SQVTM and CDR2 is ANQGSEA. The CDR3 loop is CSVDFQTDTQYF. Here the CDR3 DNA reads TGCAGCGTTGATTTCCAAACAGATACGCAGTATTTT.

This clonotype was seen ten or more times. The chain has TRBV7-2 and TRBJ1-3, with D perhaps matching TRBD1 (6 bases). V dropped 6 bases and J dropped 0 bases, with 9 bases sitting between them. This CDR3 is built from 14 residues. Germline V lookup: CDR1 SGHTA, CDR2 FQGNSA. CDR3: CASSRTASGNTIYF. The CDR3 DNA sequence: TGTGCCAGCAGTCGGACAGCCTCTGGAAACACCATATATTTT.

Turning to this clonotype: Being one base from a much bigger clone, this may be a read error. Here the CDR3 DNA reads TGTGCCAGCAGCCCCGGGACAGGGGGCGGCACTGAAGCTTTCTTT. Translating it yields CASSPGTGGGTEAFF. V is TRBV25-1 and J is TRBJ1-1, with 12 nucleotides matching TRBD1. Germline CDR1 and CDR2: MGHDK and SYGVNS. Losses at the gene ends were 6 bases for V and 4 bases for J; bases not matched to a gene: 6. The CDR3 totals 15 residues.